This T cell receptor (beta chain) derives from a study of T-cell reconstitution after alpha-beta-depleted transplantation in children. This clonotype was picked up many times. The V gene end was trimmed by 6 bases and the J gene end by 4 bases; junction bases not matched to a gene: 10. Germline loops: CDR1 SQVTM, CDR2 ANQGSEA. CDR3 length: 14 residues. Unique molecular identifiers were incorporated when the TCRbeta library was constructed. MiXCR, run by TCRdb on the PCR reads, gives a single entry per CDR3 protein. Among 490,000 or so distinct CDR3 sequences listed, approximately 12% were seen once. This TCR came from a human donor who donated a stem cell graft to a child with combined immunodeficiency. This chain connects TRBV29-1 to TRBJ2-7; 9 bases agree with TRBD1. The specimen comprised PBMCs from the stem cell graft donor, sampled from the stem cell graft. The DNA for the CDR3 is TGCAGCGTCGCAACTTGGGACAGGGTATACGAGCAGTACTTC. Its protein product is CSVATWDRVYEQYF.